This TCR beta chain comes out of a study of T cell responses to AZD1222 COVID-19 vaccine. Using immunoSEQ multiplex PCR, the repertoire was profiled, and TCRdb retains in-frame clones only, with some absent. The sample has 160,000 or so clones; about 90% are singletons. Sequenced here: peripheral blood, sampled on day 0 of AZD1222 vaccination. This sequence originates from an adult in good health.

CDR3 amino acids: CATSRPGGTGDQPQHF. CDR3 DNA: TGTGCCACCAGCAGACCGGGGGGGACAGGGGATCAGCCCCAGCATTTT. This rearrangement joins TRBV15 to TRBJ1-5, with 10 bases fitting TRBD1. Germline CDR1 is LNHNV and CDR2 is YYDKDF (reference sequence). The J segment lost 5 bases and the V segment lost 2 bases, leaving 6 bases of the junction unmatched. The CDR3 is 16 residues long.